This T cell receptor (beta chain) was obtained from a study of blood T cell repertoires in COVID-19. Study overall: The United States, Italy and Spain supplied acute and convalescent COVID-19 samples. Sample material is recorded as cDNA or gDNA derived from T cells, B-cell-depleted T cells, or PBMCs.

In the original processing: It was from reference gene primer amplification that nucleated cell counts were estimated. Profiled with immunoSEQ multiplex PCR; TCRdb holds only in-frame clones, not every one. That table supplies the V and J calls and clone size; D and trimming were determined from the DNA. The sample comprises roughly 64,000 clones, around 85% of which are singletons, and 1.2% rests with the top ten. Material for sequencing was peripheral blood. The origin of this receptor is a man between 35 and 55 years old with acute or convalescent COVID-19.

CDR3: CASSQVGSGEQYF. CDR3 coding DNA: TGCGCCAGCAGCCAAGTAGGTTCAGGGGAGCAGTACTTC. The J gene is TRBJ2-7, the V gene TRBV4-1; TRBD1 might be the D (5 bases). The germline V gene has CDR1 MGHRA and CDR2 YSYEKL. This CDR3 has 13 amino acids. Deletions cut 1 base from V and 7 bases from J, with 11 bases between.